One and the same sample provided the 10 T cell receptor beta chains below, sequenced in a study of shared clonotypes between healthy human individuals. Here immunoSEQ multiplex PCR was the method, and the copy in TCRdb shows in-frame clones only, minus some. The sample lists fewer than 500,000 clones; roughly 79% were seen once. Sample: PBMCs. These receptor sequences come from a middle-aged woman in good health. Some clones in this sample may be carry-over from other donors' samples.

This rearrangement joins TRBV10-2 to TRBJ1-3; the D is unclear. Germline CDR1 and CDR2: WSHSY and SAAADI. CDR3 length: 16 residues. V shed 0 bases and J shed 3 bases, with 12 bases lying between them. In DNA form, the CDR3 reads TGCGCCAGCAGTGAGTCAGGAGGCTGGAATGGAAACACCATATATTTT. Translating gives CASSESGGWNGNTIYF.

This sequence joins TRBV18 and TRBJ2-5; D is undetermined. CDR3 length: 11 residues. Per the germline V gene, CDR1 is KGHSH and CDR2 is LQKENI. The ends were cut back, 6 bases at V and 2 bases at J, with 4 bases in the middle. The CDR3 bases are TGTGCCAGCTCCCTGCAAGAGACCCAGTACTTC. It translates to CASSLQETQYF.

This rearrangement joins TRBV11-2 to TRBJ2-1; D may correspond to TRBD1 or TRBD2 (5 bases each). Trimming took off 6 bases at V and 10 bases at J, with 16 bases between the two ends. Germline V gene data show CDR1 as SGHAT and CDR2 as FQNNGV. CDR3 length: 13 residues. CDR3 residues: CASRRPGPGEQFF. The CDR3 region has the DNA TGTGCCAGCAGACGACCAGGGCCGGGAGAGCAGTTCTTC.

The chain couples TRBV6-6 to TRBJ2-1, with unresolved D. There are 14 residues in the CDR3. Germline-derived CDR1 and CDR2 are MNHNY and SVGAGI (reference sequence). The V gene lost 2 bases and the J gene lost 9 bases, with 14 bases spanning the gap. CDR3 amino acids: CASSYRVAEAEQFF. The CDR3 coding sequence is TGTGCCAGCAGTTACAGGGTGGCGGAAGCTGAGCAGTTCTTC.

This sequence joins TRBV28 and TRBJ1-4, with 7 bases aligning to TRBD1. From germline, CDR1 is MDHEN and CDR2 SYDVKM. The junction had 12 bases not matched to a gene; V was cut back by 7 bases and J by 7 bases. The CDR3 sequence is 15 residues long. The CDR3 spells CASIPNRGGGEKLFF. For the CDR3, the DNA is TGTGCCAGCATCCCAAACAGGGGTGGTGGTGAAAAACTGTTTTTT.

This clone was recorded at least ten times. This chain uses TRBV12-5 with TRBJ2-2; the D gene is possibly TRBD1 (5 bases). V lost 0 bases and J 4 bases, leaving 12 bases between the germline ends. The length of the CDR3 is 16 residues. Germline V CDR1 and CDR2: LGHNT, FRNRAP. The CDR3 is CASGLVTGRSTGELFF. For the CDR3, the DNA is TGTGCTAGTGGTTTGGTAACAGGACGGAGCACCGGGGAGCTGTTTTTT. The full variable domain, in which reference TRBV12-5 and TRBJ2-2 provide the parts outside the CDR3, is DARVTQTPRHKVTEMGQEVTMRCQPILGHNTVFWYRQTMMQGLELLAYFRNRAPLDDSGMPKDRFSAEMPDATLATLKIQPSEPRDSAVYFCASGLVTGRSTGELFFGEGSRLTVL.

The V call is TRBV6-6, the J call TRBJ2-1; 7 nucleotides line up with TRBD1. Germline CDR1 MNHNY, CDR2 SVGAGI (reference sequence). The CDR3 consists of 15 residues. V lost 2 bases to trimming and J lost 8 bases; unmatched junction nucleotides: 9. This chain's CDR3 is CASSYARMQGDEQFF. CDR3 in DNA: TGTGCCAGCAGTTACGCCCGGATGCAGGGGGATGAGCAGTTCTTC.

CDR3 DNA: TGTGCCAGCAGTTACTCCAGGACAGGGCCCACTGAAGCTTTCTTT. Protein: CASSYSRTGPTEAFF. This chain connects TRBV6-6 to TRBJ1-1, with 8 bases that match TRBD1. J lost 4 bases, V lost 0 bases, and 4 bases had no gene match. The CDR3 is 15 residues long. Germline CDR1 reads MNHNY; CDR2 reads SVGAGI (reference sequence).

V and J are TRBV4-1 and TRBJ2-3; D unresolved. The CDR3 covers 13 residues. Deletions cut 1 base from V and 6 bases from J, with 8 bases between. Looked up from germline, CDR1 is MGHRA and CDR2 is YSYEKL. In DNA, the CDR3 is TGCGCCAGCAGCCAAGTTGTGGGGGATACGCAGTATTTT. Protein product: CASSQVVGDTQYF.

In DNA form, the CDR3 reads TGTGCCAGCAGCCCCTCAGGGGGAAAAGAGCAGTACTTC. Protein sequence: CASSPSGGKEQYF. J is TRBJ2-7 and V is TRBV7-2, with 7 bases lining up with TRBD1. V shed 5 bases, J shed 7 bases, and the junction held 8 bases outside the gene matches. Germline CDR1 SGHTA, CDR2 FQGNSA. The CDR3 spans 13 residues.